This T cell receptor (beta chain) was recorded in a study of T-cell reconstitution after alpha-beta-depleted transplantation in children. Unique molecular identifiers were used in preparing the TCRbeta library. TCRdb independently ran MiXCR on the PCR reads; one entry per CDR3 protein. The sample records some 500,000 distinct CDR3 sequences, around 20% being singletons. The CDR3 is 17 residues long. V shed 0 bases, J shed 7 bases, and the junction held 8 bases outside the gene matches. In germline, CDR1 is SGHRS, CDR2 YFSETQ. This sample comprised PBMCs from the stem cell graft donor, obtained from the stem cell graft. V usage is TRBV5-1 and J usage is TRBJ2-1; 12 bases are shared with TRBD1. This sequence originates from a human donor who donated a stem cell graft to a child with acute lymphoblastic leukemia. CDR3 region: CASSLAIVGQGANEQFF. The CDR3 DNA reads as TGCGCCAGCAGCTTGGCTATCGTGGGACAGGGGGCGAATGAGCAGTTCTTC. Full variable domain (outside the CDR3, taken from reference TRBV5-1 and TRBJ2-1): KAGVTQTPRYLIKTRGQQVTLSCSPISGHRSVSWYQQTPGQGLQFLFEYFSETQRNKGNFPGRFSGRQFSNSRSEMNVSTLELGDSALYLCASSLAIVGQGANEQFFGPGTRLTVL.